The 30 T cell receptor beta chains given below trace back to one sample, sequenced in a study of cytomegalovirus exposure and HLA in healthy donors. This PCR relied on a set of 60 Vbeta primers and 13 Jbeta primers. TCRdb's table, derived via immunoSEQ multiplex PCR, lists solely in-frame clones and lacks some. There are over 150,000 clones in the sample; 77% occur only once, and around 2.5% lies in the top ten. Source material: PBMCs. Every receptor here comes from a middle-aged woman in good health and CMV-seropositive.

V is TRBV19 and J is TRBJ1-4, with a possible D match to TRBD1 (6 bases). The V end lost 4 bases, the J end lost 7 bases, and 16 bases lay between the germline ends. This CDR3 comprises 15 residues. The germline CDR1 and CDR2 sequences are LNHDA and SQIVND (reference sequence). CDR3 loop: CASSTQDRTSEKLFF. CDR3 DNA sequence: TGTGCCAGTAGTACTCAAGACAGGACGAGTGAAAAACTGTTTTTT.

The CDR3 region is CASSPRTSGLSLYEQYF. CDR3 coding DNA: TGCGCCAGCAGCCCTAGGACTAGCGGGTTATCTCTCTACGAGCAGTACTTC. The V gene is TRBV5-1, the J gene TRBJ2-7; 11 bases are a match to TRBD2. Germline V gives CDR1 SGHRS, CDR2 YFSETQ. CDR3 length: 17 residues. With V trimmed by 4 bases and J by 3 bases, 12 bases remained unmatched.

V and J are TRBV25-1 and TRBJ2-1, with D possibly TRBD2 on 5 matching bases. Germline CDR1 reads MGHDK; CDR2 reads SYGVNS. Trimming pared 3 bases from V and 9 bases from J, leaving 12 bases between. The CDR3 length is 13 residues. The CDR3 DNA follows: TGTGCCAGCAGTGATGAACTAGTATTTGAGCAGTTCTTC. Encoded protein: CASSDELVFEQFF.

CDR3 amino acids: CASSSPIGGAETQYF. The DNA for the CDR3 is TGTGCCAGCAGCTCACCTATTGGAGGAGCGGAGACCCAGTACTTC. V gene TRBV11-2 combines with J gene TRBJ2-5; TRBD2 might be the D (5 bases). CDR3 length: 15 amino acids. V was shortened by 4 bases and J by 5 bases, with 17 bases between the two germline ends. Germline CDR1 reads SGHAT; CDR2 reads FQNNGV.

V usage is TRBV9 and J usage is TRBJ2-1; 9 nucleotides line up with TRBD2. Per the germline V gene, CDR1 is SGDLS and CDR2 is YYNGEE. V dropped 3 bases and J dropped 1; count of bases not matched to a gene: 2. The CDR3 totals 15 residues. CDR3 nucleotide sequence: TGTGCCAGCAGCGCCGGACTAGCGTCCTACAATGAGCAGTTCTTC. Its translation is CASSAGLASYNEQFF.

This chain uses TRBV5-4 with TRBJ2-7; 12 nucleotides match TRBD1. The ends lost 4 bases at V and 2 bases at J; junction bases unmatched: 16. The length of the CDR3 is 19 residues. Germline CDR1 and CDR2: SGHNT and YYREEE (reference sequence). The CDR3 protein is CASSIGTGGGQVSTYEQYF. CDR3 DNA: TGTGCCAGCAGCATAGGGACAGGGGGCGGTCAGGTCTCAACCTACGAGCAGTACTTC.

This clone was seen only once. The V gene is TRBV14, the J gene TRBJ2-3; D remains ambiguous. Trimming took off 1 base at V and 2 bases at J, with 7 bases between the two ends. The CDR3 has 14 residues. CDR1 is SGHDN and CDR2 is FVKESK in the germline V gene. For the CDR3, the DNA is TGTGCCAGCAGCCAAGGCGGATACACAGATACGCAGTATTTT. It yields the protein CASSQGGYTDTQYF.

This chain joins TRBV19 and TRBJ1-4; D is undetermined. Germline-derived CDR1 and CDR2 are LNHDA and SQIVND (reference sequence). This CDR3 region has 12 residues. V was pared by 1 base and J by 14 bases, with 11 bases between. CDR3 DNA sequence: TGTGCCAGTAGTATAGCCGACGGAGGGCTGTTTTTT. The encoded protein is CASSIADGGLFF.

The V gene is TRBV4-3, the J gene TRBJ2-1, with 9 bases identical to TRBD2. The V gene's germline CDR1 is LGHNA and CDR2 YSLEER. Trimming took 6 bases from V and 7 from J; bases not matched to a gene: 10. This CDR3 contains 15 residues. The CDR3, as DNA: TGCGCCAGCAGTCGGGGTAGCGGGGGAAGGAATGAGCAGTTCTTC. The encoded protein is CASSRGSGGRNEQFF.

The chain employs TRBV5-8 and TRBJ1-2, with a weak D call TRBD1 (5 bases). Germline CDR1 SGHTS, CDR2 YDEGEE. The CDR3 totals 14 residues. The V and J ends lost 2 bases and 4 bases respectively, with 12 bases between them. The CDR3, as DNA: TGTGCCAGCAGCTTTTCGAGGCAGGGCTATGGCTACACCTTC. It yields the protein CASSFSRQGYGYTF. Using reference TRBV5-8 and TRBJ1-2 for the parts outside the CDR3, the full variable domain is EAGVTQSPTHLIKTRGQQATLRCSPISGHTSVYWYQQALGLGLQFLLWYDEGEERNRGNFPPRFSGRQFPNYSSELNVNALELEDSALYLCASSFSRQGYGYTFGSGTRLTVV.

The chain has TRBV6-6 and TRBJ2-6; D is uncertain. V was trimmed by 6 bases and J by 0 bases, leaving 9 bases between them. CDR1 is MNHNY and CDR2 is SVGAGI in the germline V gene (reference sequence). The CDR3 loop spans 15 amino acids. DNA for the CDR3: TGTGCCAGCAGCAACCGGGTCTCTGGGGCCAACGTCCTGACTTTC. This translates into CASSNRVSGANVLTF.

The chain links TRBV5-1 to TRBJ1-3; no reliable D call. From germline, CDR1 is SGHRS and CDR2 YFSETQ. The V gene lost 0 bases and the J gene lost 1 base, with 8 bases spanning the gap. The CDR3 has 15 amino acids. The CDR3 sequence: CASSLDGSSGNTIYF. For the CDR3, the DNA is TGCGCCAGCAGCTTGGACGGGTCTTCTGGAAACACCATATATTTT.

The chain joins TRBV7-9 to TRBJ2-5; 12 bases line up with TRBD2. V gave up 3 bases and J gave up 4 bases; unmatched junction bases: 9. Looked up from germline, CDR1 is SEHNR and CDR2 is FQNEAQ (reference sequence). The CDR3 has 17 amino acids. The chain's CDR3 is CASSLFGRTSGVETQYF. CDR3 nucleotide sequence: TGTGCCAGCAGCTTGTTTGGGAGGACTAGCGGGGTAGAGACCCAGTACTTC.

The sample holds a few counts of this clone. CDR3 in DNA: TGTGCCAGCAGCCCATGGCGGAATCCCGGGCAGCCCCAGCATTTT. Protein product: CASSPWRNPGQPQHF. This chain connects TRBV5-6 to TRBJ1-5; D unresolved. Germline loops: CDR1 SGHDT, CDR2 YYEEEE. V was shortened by 4 bases and J by 7 bases, with 18 bases between the two germline ends. This CDR3 contains 15 residues.

The rearrangement joins TRBV6-4 to TRBJ1-1; 9 positions match TRBD1. The CDR3 runs 12 residues. CDR1 MRHNA and CDR2 SNTAGT come from the germline V gene. The CDR3 sequence is CDSTGGVIEAFF. The DNA for the CDR3 is TGTGATTCGACAGGGGGTGTAATTGAAGCTTTCTTT.

The gene calls are TRBV30 and TRBJ1-2, with a tentative D call TRBD1 (5 bases). The CDR3 totals 14 residues. Trimming shortened V by 0 bases and J by 7 bases, and 15 bases separated the two germline ends. The germline V gene encodes CDR1 GTSNPN and CDR2 SVGIG (reference sequence). CDR3 DNA sequence: TGTGCCTGGAGTGTAAAATCAGCGGGGGGTGGCTACACCTTC. Protein sequence: CAWSVKSAGGGYTF.

The chain uses TRBV11-2 and TRBJ2-7; D perhaps matches TRBD2 (6 bases). Germline V gives CDR1 SGHAT, CDR2 FQNNGV. Trimming cost V 7 bases and J 4 bases, with 17 bases left between them. CDR3 length: 14 amino acids. CDR3: CASKIAASRYEQYF. CDR3 in DNA: TGTGCCAGCAAGATAGCGGCCTCCCGGTACGAGCAGTACTTC.

Only a few counts were recorded for this clone. The chain has TRBV7-2 and TRBJ2-1, with 10 bases identical to TRBD2. Germline assignment: CDR1 SGHTA and CDR2 FQGNSA. This CDR3 is built from 16 residues. V was clipped by 4 bases and J by 9 bases; unmatched bases: 12. CDR3 DNA sequence: TGTGCCAGCAGCTCCATGGGAAGCGGGGGGGTCTTTGAGCAGTTCTTC. Its protein is CASSSMGSGGVFEQFF.

The chain joins TRBV19 to TRBJ1-2; D possibly corresponds to TRBD1 (5 bases). V was trimmed by 3 bases and J by 8 bases, leaving 19 bases between them. The CDR3 is 15 amino acids. CDR1 LNHDA and CDR2 SQIVND come from the germline V gene (reference sequence). The CDR3 protein is CASSIAAGGLPGYTF. The CDR3 DNA sequence: TGTGCCAGTAGTATTGCCGCCGGGGGACTCCCAGGCTACACCTTC.

The chain carries TRBV19 and TRBJ1-1; 9 nucleotides line up with TRBD1. Germline assignment: CDR1 LNHDA and CDR2 SQIVND (reference sequence). The V and J ends lost 9 bases and 0 bases, in that order; junction bases with no gene match: 8. This CDR3 contains 15 residues. CDR3 amino acids: CASKTGGGMNTEAFF. CDR3 nucleotide sequence: TGTGCCAGCAAGACAGGGGGAGGCATGAACACTGAAGCTTTCTTT.

The genes are TRBV7-5 and TRBJ2-1; the D call in the table, TRBD1, was not verified against the DNA. TRBV7-5 is recorded as a pseudogene. The CDR3 contains 13 residues. CDR3 region: CARSWGSDSEQFF. As DNA, the CDR3 is TGTGCCAGAAGCTGGGGCTCAGACAGTGAGCAGTTCTTC.

This clone was detected only once. The CDR3 region is CASSRDRAGPGYTF. The DNA of the CDR3 is TGTGCCAGCAGTCGGGACAGGGCGGGTCCGGGCTACACCTTC. The rearrangement joins TRBV5-6 to TRBJ1-2; TRBD1 aligns across 9 bases. Trimming at V came to 5 bases and at J to 8 bases, leaving 10 bases not matched to a gene. The CDR3 contains 14 residues. Germline V gene data show CDR1 as SGHDT and CDR2 as YYEEEE.

As DNA, the CDR3 is TGCGCCAGCAGCTTACAGACCGATGATGGTGAAGCTTTCTTT. It encodes CASSLQTDDGEAFF. The chain uses TRBV5-1 and TRBJ1-1, with D uncertain. CDR3 length: 14 amino acids. V was trimmed by 2 bases and J by 7 bases, leaving 15 bases between them. Germline assignment: CDR1 SGHRS and CDR2 YFSETQ.

The chain links TRBV10-3 to TRBJ1-1; 7 nucleotides line up with TRBD1. CDR3 length equals 14 residues. Per germline, CDR1 ENHRY and CDR2 SYGVKD. The trim removed 11 bases at V and 4 bases at J, leaving 13 bases unmatched. The chain's CDR3 is CASNRGLGGTEAFF. In nucleotides, the CDR3 is TGTGCCTCAAACAGGGGACTCGGCGGCACTGAAGCTTTCTTT.

The rearrangement joins TRBV9 to TRBJ2-3; 10 nucleotides align to TRBD2. There are 15 residues in the CDR3. From germline, CDR1 is SGDLS and CDR2 YYNGEE. Trimming removed 3 bases from V and 3 bases from J; junction bases left unmatched: 4. The CDR3 spells CASSGRTSGTDTQYF. In nucleotides, the CDR3 is TGTGCCAGCAGCGGCCGGACTAGCGGAACAGATACGCAGTATTTT.

The chain is built from TRBV6-5 and TRBJ1-1; TRBD1 might be the D (6 bases). V was clipped by 2 bases and J by 4 bases, with 11 bases between them. This CDR3 region has 14 residues. The germline CDR1 and CDR2 sequences are MNHEY and SVGAGI. The CDR3 region is CASSYGTPLTEAFF. CDR3 in DNA: TGTGCCAGCAGTTACGGGACACCACTCACTGAAGCTTTCTTT.

The V call is TRBV7-2, the J call TRBJ1-2, with TRBD1 matching over 7 bases. This CDR3 has 13 residues. Germline V CDR1 and CDR2: SGHTA, FQGNSA. V lost 10 bases, J lost 1 base, and 6 bases stayed unmatched. The CDR3 DNA reads as TGTGCCATCGGGACAGTCGGTAACTATGGCTACACCTTC. This translates into CAIGTVGNYGYTF.

This clone has a single count. V is TRBV11-3 and J is TRBJ2-1; 9 bases fit TRBD2. V gave up 5 bases and J gave up 8 bases; unmatched junction bases: 10. CDR3 size: 15 residues. Germline V CDR1 and CDR2: SGHNT, YENEEA. CDR3 sequence reads: CASSMGLASRYEQFF. CDR3 bases: TGTGCCAGCAGCATGGGACTAGCTTCACGCTATGAGCAGTTCTTC.

Of note for this clone: A junction boundary mismatches the germline segment, possibly from a read error. The sample contains more than one DNA sequence encoding this CDR3. J is TRBJ1-1 and V is TRBV7-2; D is uncertain. The CDR3 is made up of 13 amino acids. CDR1 and CDR2 (germline): SGHTA, FQGNSA. The DNA of the CDR3 is TGTGCCAGCAGCTTAATAGCGAACACTGAGGCTTTCTTT. Its translation is CASSLIANTEAFF.

V is TRBV5-6 and J is TRBJ1-1; the match to TRBD1 covers 7 bases. Germline V CDR1 and CDR2: SGHDT, YYEEEE. The CDR3 contains 12 residues. The V segment lost 2 bases and the J segment 7 bases; nucleotides outside the gene matches: 2. The DNA for the CDR3 is TGTGCCAGCAGCTTTGGGGACAGTGAAGCTTTCTTT. It translates to CASSFGDSEAFF.